The rows below give T cell receptor beta chains drawn from one sample of a study of blood T cell repertoires in COVID-19. Profiling relied on immunoSEQ multiplex PCR, and the TCRdb table lists in-frame clones only, not all of them. The sample records roughly 150,000 clones, around nine tenths being singletons. The sequenced material came from peripheral blood. The receptors derive from a human donor in a cohort sampled during active COVID-19. Each CDR3 is given with its conserved first and last residue. D genes are given only for firm matches. The size field is filled for only some rows; it gives once, few, many or a size class.

v_call: TRBV12-3/TRBV12-4
clone_size: -
d_call: -
j_call: TRBJ1-5
cdr3_nt: TGTGCCAGCAGTTTTGCGCTGAGACAGCCCCAGCATTTT
cdr3_aa: CASSFALRQPQHF

v_call: TRBV29-1
clone_size: -
d_call: -
j_call: TRBJ1-4
cdr3_nt: TGCAGGGCAGGGGAAACTAATGAAAAACTGTTTTTT
cdr3_aa: CRAGETNEKLFF

v_call: TRBV7-9
clone_size: few
d_call: -
j_call: TRBJ1-1
cdr3_nt: TGTGCCAGCAGCAGAAGCCAGGGTAGGGACACTGAAGCTTTCTTT
cdr3_aa: CASSRSQGRDTEAFF

v_call: TRBV7-3
clone_size: -
d_call: -
j_call: TRBJ1-1
cdr3_nt: TGTGCCAGCAGCATCCAGGGAGGCACTGAAGCTTTCTTT
cdr3_aa: CASSIQGGTEAFF

v_call: TRBV4-1
clone_size: -
d_call: -
j_call: TRBJ1-3
cdr3_nt: TGCGCCAGCAGCCCCAACTACTCTGGGAGTGGAAACACCATATATTTT
cdr3_aa: CASSPNYSGSGNTIYF

v_call: TRBV20-1
clone_size: -
d_call: TRBD2
j_call: TRBJ2-5
cdr3_nt: TGCAGTGCTAGTCTGGGACTAGCGGGGGGACTCCAAGAGACCCAGTACTTC
cdr3_aa: CSASLGLAGGLQETQYF

v_call: TRBV6-2/TRBV6-3
clone_size: -
d_call: TRBD1
j_call: TRBJ1-6
cdr3_nt: TGTGCCAGCAGTGACCCCCGAACCGGGACAGTTAATTCACCCCTCCACTTT
cdr3_aa: CASSDPRTGTVNSPLHF

v_call: TRBV6-4
clone_size: once
d_call: TRBD1
j_call: TRBJ1-2
cdr3_nt: TGTGCCAGCAACCTAGACAGGGTAGGCGGCTACACCTTC
cdr3_aa: CASNLDRVGGYTF

v_call: TRBV27
clone_size: -
d_call: -
j_call: TRBJ2-7
cdr3_nt: TGTGCCGGAAGGGACACAGAGTACTTC
cdr3_aa: CAGRDTEYF

v_call: TRBV5-6
clone_size: -
d_call: TRBD1
j_call: TRBJ1-2
cdr3_nt: TGTGCCAGCAGCCTTGGGACAGACTATGGCTACACCTTC
cdr3_aa: CASSLGTDYGYTF

v_call: TRBV10-3
clone_size: once
d_call: -
j_call: TRBJ2-6
cdr3_nt: TGTGCCATCAGGCAGGGGTCTGGGGCCAACGTCCTGACTTTC
cdr3_aa: CAIRQGSGANVLTF

v_call: TRBV7-9
clone_size: -
d_call: -
j_call: TRBJ2-5
cdr3_nt: TGTGCCAGCAGCTTAGCTCGGAGCCAAGAGACCCAGTACTTC
cdr3_aa: CASSLARSQETQYF

v_call: TRBV28
clone_size: -
d_call: -
j_call: TRBJ1-1
cdr3_nt: TGTGCCAGCAGCCCTGTCCCGGACACTGAAGCTTTCTTT
cdr3_aa: CASSPVPDTEAFF

v_call: TRBV10-3
clone_size: -
d_call: TRBD1
j_call: TRBJ2-7
cdr3_nt: TGTGCCATCAGTGATAAACTAACAGGGGACGAGCAGTACTTC
cdr3_aa: CAISDKLTGDEQYF

v_call: TRBV6-4
clone_size: few
d_call: -
j_call: TRBJ1-5
cdr3_nt: TGTGCCAGCAGTGAACAGGCCGATCAGCCCCAGCATTTT
cdr3_aa: CASSEQADQPQHF

v_call: TRBV28
clone_size: -
d_call: -
j_call: TRBJ2-2
cdr3_nt: TGTGCCAGCAGTTTACCGCGGACAAACGTTTACACCGGGGAGCTGTTTTTT
cdr3_aa: CASSLPRTNVYTGELFF

v_call: TRBV7-2
clone_size: few
d_call: -
j_call: TRBJ1-1
cdr3_nt: TGTGCCAGCAGCTTCGGAGGGCCTGAAGCTTTCTTT
cdr3_aa: CASSFGGPEAFF

v_call: TRBV2
clone_size: -
d_call: -
j_call: TRBJ1-2
cdr3_nt: TGTGCCAGCAGTACGGGGTTCTATGGCTACACCTTC
cdr3_aa: CASSTGFYGYTF

v_call: TRBV7-8
clone_size: -
d_call: -
j_call: TRBJ2-2
cdr3_nt: TGTGCCAGCAGCTCACACAACACCGGGGAGCTGTTTTTT
cdr3_aa: CASSSHNTGELFF

v_call: TRBV3-1/TRBV3-2
clone_size: -
d_call: -
j_call: TRBJ1-6
cdr3_nt: TGTGCCAGCAGCCAAGTCGGGGAATCACCCCTCCACTTT
cdr3_aa: CASSQVGESPLHF

v_call: TRBV3-1/TRBV3-2
clone_size: -
d_call: TRBD1
j_call: TRBJ1-6
cdr3_nt: TGTGCCAGCAGCCAAGTGGGGACAGGGCTCAGTCCCCTCCACTTT
cdr3_aa: CASSQVGTGLSPLHF

v_call: TRBV28
clone_size: -
d_call: -
j_call: TRBJ2-5
cdr3_nt: TGTGCCAGCAAGGGAGGCGGAGGCCACTCGGAGACCCAGTACTTC
cdr3_aa: CASKGGGGHSETQYF

v_call: TRBV6-5
clone_size: few
d_call: TRBD1
j_call: TRBJ2-7
cdr3_nt: TGTGCCGCGACAGGGTTCGACGAGCAGTACTTC
cdr3_aa: CAATGFDEQYF

v_call: TRBV7-2
clone_size: -
d_call: -
j_call: TRBJ2-7
cdr3_nt: TGTGCCAGCAGCTTAGCTCTAGACGGCGAGCAGTACTTC
cdr3_aa: CASSLALDGEQYF

v_call: TRBV30
clone_size: -
d_call: TRBD1
j_call: TRBJ2-6
cdr3_nt: TGTGCCTGGGACAGGGGGCGCGGTGGGGCCAACGTCCTGACTTTC
cdr3_aa: CAWDRGRGGANVLTF

v_call: TRBV27
clone_size: -
d_call: -
j_call: TRBJ1-1
cdr3_nt: TGTGCCAGCAGAAAGGGACACAGGGAGAACACTGAAGCTTTCTTT
cdr3_aa: CASRKGHRENTEAFF

v_call: TRBV28
clone_size: -
d_call: -
j_call: TRBJ2-7
cdr3_nt: TGTGCCAGCAGATACCGGGACAAGTATTACGAGCAGTACTTC
cdr3_aa: CASRYRDKYYEQYF

v_call: TRBV3-1/TRBV3-2
clone_size: -
d_call: TRBD1
j_call: TRBJ2-7
cdr3_nt: TGTGCCAGCAGCCAAGCCGACAGGGGGCGATCCGAGCAGTACTTC
cdr3_aa: CASSQADRGRSEQYF

v_call: TRBV19
clone_size: -
d_call: -
j_call: TRBJ2-2
cdr3_nt: TGTGCCAGTGGAGAAATTTACACCGGGGAGCTGTTTTTT
cdr3_aa: CASGEIYTGELFF

v_call: TRBV5-1
clone_size: -
d_call: TRBD1
j_call: TRBJ1-3
cdr3_nt: TGCGCCAGCAGCGAAATGGACAGGCGCTCTGGAAACACCATATATTTT
cdr3_aa: CASSEMDRRSGNTIYF

v_call: TRBV30
clone_size: -
d_call: TRBD1
j_call: TRBJ2-3
cdr3_nt: TGTGCCTGGAGGCGCCCGGACAGGGGGGTTTCAGATACGCAGTATTTT
cdr3_aa: CAWRRPDRGVSDTQYF

v_call: TRBV5-1
clone_size: -
d_call: TRBD1
j_call: TRBJ1-3
cdr3_nt: TGCGCCAGCAGCTTGGGACAGGGGGATGGAAACACCATATATTTT
cdr3_aa: CASSLGQGDGNTIYF

v_call: TRBV4-1
clone_size: -
d_call: -
j_call: TRBJ1-5
cdr3_nt: TGCGCCAGCAGCCCCCAGCCCAGACGGAGTAGCAATCAGCCCCAGCATTTT
cdr3_aa: CASSPQPRRSSNQPQHF